These 21 T cell receptor beta chains were sequenced from one sample in a study of T-cell memory formation after mild COVID-19. TCRdb recomputed calls from the 5' RACE reads with MiXCR, one row per CDR3 protein. Here the sample spans approximately 300,000 distinct CDR3 sequences, approximately 15% being singletons. Sequenced sample: PBMCs or a T cell subset sorted from them (not recorded which). Source of these receptors: a man between 18 and 35 years old who had mild COVID-19 (a few samples of this study predate the infection). Cell type and time point are not known.

The chain uses TRBV29-1 and TRBJ1-6; possibly TRBD1 for D (5 bases). Trimming removed 6 bases from V and 5 bases from J, with 8 bases in between. CDR1 SQVTM and CDR2 ANQGSEA come from the germline V gene. The CDR3 runs to 12 residues. The CDR3 protein is CSVGGDNSPLHF. The CDR3 nucleotides are TGCAGCGTGGGGGGGGATAATTCACCCCTCCACTTT. The complete variable domain, with remaining parts taken from reference TRBV29-1 and TRBJ1-6, reads SAVISQKPSRDICQRGTSLTIQCQVDSQVTMMFWYRQQPGQSLTLIATANQGSEATYESGFVIDKFPISRPNLTFSTLTVSNMSPEDSSIYLCSVGGDNSPLHFGNGTRLTVT.

V usage is TRBV7-2 and J usage is TRBJ2-7; TRBD1 agrees at 9 bases. This CDR3 is 13 amino acids long. V lost 7 bases, J lost 3 bases, and 4 bases stayed unmatched. From germline, CDR1 is SGHTA and CDR2 FQGNSA. CDR3 sequence reads: CASITGGGYEQYF. The CDR3 region has the DNA TGTGCCAGCATCACAGGGGGCGGCTACGAGCAGTACTTC.

V gene TRBV29-1 combines with J gene TRBJ1-1, with D perhaps matching TRBD1 (5 bases). This CDR3 region has 13 residues. Deletions cut 4 bases from V and 1 base from J, with 10 bases between. The germline V gene has CDR1 SQVTM and CDR2 ANQGSEA. CDR3 nucleotide sequence: TGCAGCGTTGTTGGGGGTGGGAACACTGAAGCTTTCTTT. Its protein product is CSVVGGGNTEAFF.

In its sample, this clonotype was seen a few times. The chain is built from TRBV29-1 and TRBJ2-7; maybe TRBD1 (5 bases). The CDR3 is 12 amino acids. Germline V gene data show CDR1 as SQVTM and CDR2 as ANQGSEA. Deletions cut 4 bases from V and 3 bases from J, with 10 bases between. The CDR3 DNA is TGCAGCGTTGGGGGCAGTTTCTACGAGCAGTACGTC. It codes for CSVGGSFYEQYV.

J is TRBJ2-1 and V is TRBV5-1; the match to TRBD1 covers 12 bases. V lost 4 bases to trimming and J lost 10 bases; unmatched junction nucleotides: 12. Germline V gene sequence: CDR1 SGHRS, CDR2 YFSETQ. There are 16 residues in the CDR3. The CDR3 bases are TGCGCCAGCAGCGACCCCGGGACAGGGGGCCAAATGGAGCAGTTCTTC. This codes for CASSDPGTGGQMEQFF.

The CDR3 region is CASSVGQGVTEAFF. In DNA form, the CDR3 reads TGCGCCAGCAGCGTCGGACAGGGTGTGACTGAAGCTTTCTTT. The rearrangement links TRBV5-1 to TRBJ1-1; 8 nucleotides agree with TRBD1. The germline V gene has CDR1 SGHRS and CDR2 YFSETQ. Trimming took 4 bases from V and 5 from J; bases not matched to a gene: 7. This CDR3 is built from 14 residues. Based on the CDR3 plus reference TRBV5-1 and TRBJ1-1, the full variable domain is KAGVTQTPRYLIKTRGQQVTLSCSPISGHRSVSWYQQTPGQGLQFLFEYFSETQRNKGNFPGRFSGRQFSNSRSEMNVSTLELGDSALYLCASSVGQGVTEAFFGQGTRLTVV.

The chain joins TRBV3-1 to TRBJ1-1; D is ambiguous. Between the trimmed V and J ends, which lost 4 bases and 1 base, there was a span of 7 bases. The CDR3 sequence is 13 residues long. Germline V CDR1 and CDR2: LGHDT, YNNKEL (reference sequence). In nucleotides, the CDR3 is TGTGCCAGCAGCCGACGAGGGAACACTGAAGCTTTCTTT. Translation gives CASSRRGNTEAFF.

V usage is TRBV18 and J usage is TRBJ1-3; no clear D gene. The ends were cut back, 5 bases at V and 0 bases at J, with 8 bases in the middle. From germline, CDR1 is KGHSH and CDR2 LQKENI. The CDR3 contains 14 residues. The CDR3 loop reads CASSTRSSGNTIYF. The DNA of the CDR3 is TGTGCCAGCTCAACGAGGAGCTCTGGAAACACCATATATTTT.

This clonotype occurred many times. The chain joins TRBV10-3 to TRBJ2-7; the match to TRBD1 covers 10 bases. This CDR3 is built from 14 residues. V lost 6 bases to trimming and J lost 4 bases; unmatched junction nucleotides: 6. In germline, CDR1 is ENHRY, CDR2 SYGVKD. This CDR3 is CAIRVSGQGYEQYF. CDR3 coding DNA: TGTGCCATCAGGGTTTCGGGACAGGGGTACGAGCAGTACTTC.

The chain has TRBV7-3 and TRBJ2-1; no clear D. Germline CDR1 and CDR2: SGHTA and FQGTGA. The CDR3 loop spans 12 amino acids. Trimming cost V 1 base and J 8 bases, with 6 bases left between them. As DNA, the CDR3 is TGTGCCAGCAGCTTAAGCGCGGATGAGCAGTTCTTC. It is translated as CASSLSADEQFF.

J is TRBJ2-1 and V is TRBV19; a weak D match, TRBD2 (5 bases). V lost 6 bases to trimming and J lost 3 bases, with 15 bases between them. The CDR3 has 15 amino acids. The germline V gene encodes CDR1 LNHDA and CDR2 SQIVND (reference sequence). Here the CDR3 DNA reads TGTGCCAGTAGGGCGGGCCTTGGGCGCTACAATGAGCAGTTCTTC. Encoded protein: CASRAGLGRYNEQFF. Filled out from reference TRBV19 and TRBJ2-1, the complete variable domain reads DGGITQSPKYLFRKEGQNVTLSCEQNLNHDAMYWYRQDPGQGLRLIYYSQIVNDFQKGDIAEGYSVSREKKESFPLTVTSAQKNPTAFYLCASRAGLGRYNEQFFGPGTRLTVL.

This clonotype was counted a few times. The chain employs TRBV6-2 or TRBV6-3 and TRBJ2-7; 7 nucleotides agree with TRBD2. CDR1 is MNHEY and CDR2 is SVGEGT in the germline V gene. This CDR3 comprises 17 residues. Losses at the gene ends were 0 bases for V and 0 bases for J; bases not matched to a gene: 8. This CDR3 reads CASSYSRDGGTSYEQYF. CDR3 DNA sequence: TGTGCCAGCAGTTACTCGCGGGACGGGGGGACCTCCTACGAGCAGTACTTC.

The chain joins TRBV10-3 to TRBJ1-1, with D possibly being TRBD1 (6 bases). From germline, CDR1 is ENHRY and CDR2 SYGVKD. Trimming pared 7 bases from V and 4 bases from J, leaving 16 bases between. The CDR3 runs to 14 residues. In DNA form, the CDR3 reads TGTGCCATCACCGAGGGGGGGCTTAGCACTGAAGCTTTCTTT. The encoded protein is CAITEGGLSTEAFF.

The sample holds a few counts of this clonotype. The J gene is TRBJ2-2, the V gene TRBV7-2; tentative D call: TRBD1 (6 bases). CDR3 length: 16 amino acids. The V gene's germline CDR1 is SGHTA and CDR2 FQGNSA. V lost 5 bases and J lost 0, with 13 bases in between. The CDR3 reads CASSTRQVSNTGELFF. CDR3 DNA: TGTGCCAGCAGCACGCGACAGGTCTCGAACACCGGGGAGCTGTTTTTT.

V usage is TRBV2 and J usage is TRBJ1-6; TRBD1 agrees at 7 bases. The CDR3 covers 15 residues. V lost 2 bases and J lost 10; bases outside the gene matches: 8. Looked up from germline, CDR1 is SNHLY and CDR2 is FYNNEI. As DNA, the CDR3 is TGTGCCAGCAGTGAAATACGAGGGGGCCAATCACCCCTCCACTTT. Translating gives CASSEIRGGQSPLHF. The full variable domain, completed using reference TRBV2 and TRBJ1-6, is EPEVTQTPSHQVTQMGQEVILRCVPISNHLYFYWYRQILGQKVEFLVSFYNNEISEKSEIFDDQFSVERPDGSNFTLKIRSTKLEDSAMYFCASSEIRGGQSPLHFGNGTRLTVT.

This clonotype was observed a few times. V is TRBV9 and J is TRBJ2-7; D is possibly TRBD2 (6 bases). V lost 0 bases and J lost 1, with 8 bases in between. The CDR3 spans 14 residues. Germline V lookup: CDR1 SGDLS, CDR2 YYNGEE. CDR3 nucleotides: TGTGCCAGCAGCGTAGGCGCGGGGTCCTACGAGCAGTACTTC. This sequence encodes CASSVGAGSYEQYF. The entire variable domain, with the rest obtained from reference TRBV9 and TRBJ2-7, is as follows: DSGVTQTPKHLITATGQRVTLRCSPRSGDLSVYWYQQSLDQGLQFLIQYYNGEERAKGNILERFSAQQFPDLHSELNLSSLELGDSALYFCASSVGAGSYEQYFGPGTRLTVT.

J is TRBJ2-7 and V is TRBV4-1, with 8 positions matching TRBD2. Germline CDR1 reads MGHRA; CDR2 reads YSYEKL. J gave up 3 bases and V 4 bases, and 11 bases lay outside the gene matches. The CDR3 loop spans 16 amino acids. The CDR3 loop reads CASSPGPAGAYYEQYF. CDR3 nucleotide sequence: TGCGCCAGCAGCCCTGGGCCAGCGGGGGCCTACTACGAGCAGTACTTC.

Many counts were recorded for this clonotype. The chain links TRBV5-1 to TRBJ2-3; either TRBD1 or TRBD2 may supply D (5 bases each). V was cut by 0 bases and J by 6 bases, with 14 bases left in between. The germline V gene encodes CDR1 SGHRS and CDR2 YFSETQ. The CDR3 is made up of 15 amino acids. CDR3 in DNA: TGCGCCAGCAGCTTGGGGGACCCACCAAGGGATACGCAGTATTTT. Translating it yields CASSLGDPPRDTQYF.

The chain recombines TRBV20-1 with TRBJ2-2, with a weak D call TRBD2 (5 bases). Germline-derived CDR1 and CDR2 are DFQATT and SNEGSKA (reference sequence). Trimming cost V 4 bases and J 2 bases, with 8 bases left between them. This CDR3 has 13 amino acids. CDR3 protein: CSATTRNTGELFF. CDR3 sequence (DNA): TGCAGTGCTACTACTAGAAACACCGGGGAGCTGTTTTTT.

The chain links TRBV20-1 to TRBJ2-7; 7 bases align to TRBD2. Looked up from germline, CDR1 is DFQATT and CDR2 is SNEGSKA (reference sequence). V shed 0 bases and J 5 bases; nucleotides not matched to a gene: 7. The CDR3 is made up of 14 amino acids. DNA for the CDR3: TGCAGTGCTAGAGAGGGACTACCTCGTGACGAGCAGTACTTC. Translated, it gives CSAREGLPRDEQYF.

The rearrangement joins TRBV10-3 to TRBJ2-2; D possibly uses TRBD1 or TRBD2 (5 bases each). V was shortened by 10 bases and J by 6 bases, with 15 bases between the two germline ends. This CDR3 has 13 amino acids. Germline V gene lookup returns CDR1 ENHRY and CDR2 SYGVKD. In nucleotides, the CDR3 is TGTGCCACCTGGGACCTAGGGGCCGGGGAGCTGTTTTTT. Protein: CATWDLGAGELFF.